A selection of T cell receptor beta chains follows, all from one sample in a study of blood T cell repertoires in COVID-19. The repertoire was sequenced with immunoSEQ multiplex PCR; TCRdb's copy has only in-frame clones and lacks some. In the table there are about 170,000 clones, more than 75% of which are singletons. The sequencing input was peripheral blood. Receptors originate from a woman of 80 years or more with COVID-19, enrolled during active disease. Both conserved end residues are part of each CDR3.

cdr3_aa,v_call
CSVSSRTGLIFTEAFF,TRBV29-1
CASSSRSGEDGYTF,TRBV6-5
CASSLGLQGGPEAFF,TRBV11-2
CATSDPGRGEAFF,TRBV24-1
CASSVDRGSQPQHF,TRBV28
CASSLGNFYGYTF,TRBV5-5
CASSPRTGPSYEQYF,TRBV11-1
CASSPGGFGNYGYTF,TRBV9
CASRSQGAGEKLFF,TRBV6-5
CASSYSGGDPEAFF,TRBV6-6
CASSLGPGGPNEQYF,TRBV7-2
CASSGVGGYTF,TRBV28
CASARGTGGNIQYF,TRBV27
CASSPRTDRDYNYGYTF,TRBV28
CASSLQGRRAEAFF,TRBV5-6
CASSEPSSGGYGYTF,TRBV2
CASSQAGTDPTGQYF,TRBV4-1
CASSSSGRGYTDTQYF,TRBV7-9